A single sample gave rise to the 27 T cell receptor beta chains below, sequenced in a study of blood T cell repertoires in COVID-19. TCRdb's copy holds only in-frame clones and misses some; the assay was immunoSEQ multiplex PCR. Altogether around 250,000 clones are present, around 89% being singletons, with the ten largest covering 1% to 1.5%. The sequencing sample was made of PBMCs or T cells enriched from blood (not recorded which). These TCRs come from a woman aged 40 to 50 with acute COVID-19.

Worth noting for this clone: The junction differs from germline at one of its ends, possibly a read error. V gene TRBV7-7 combines with J gene TRBJ2-3; 11 nucleotides match TRBD1. The CDR3 sequence is 15 residues long. Germline V lookup: CDR1 SSHAT, CDR2 FNYEAQ (reference sequence). In nucleotides, the CDR3 is TGTGCTAGCAGCACCGGGACAGGGGGGACAGATACGCAGTATTTT. Translating gives CASSTGTGGTDTQYF.

The chain uses TRBV7-2 and TRBJ1-2, with 7 bases identical to TRBD1. The CDR3 totals 14 residues. Losses at the gene ends were 3 bases for V and 10 bases for J; bases not matched to a gene: 11. Germline loops: CDR1 SGHTA, CDR2 FQGNSA. The CDR3, as DNA: TGTGCCAGCAGCTTTAGTGGAACAGGGGTGGACTACACCTTC. Protein product: CASSFSGTGVDYTF.

The chain couples TRBV30 to TRBJ1-2; D is perhaps TRBD1 (6 bases). V lost 2 bases, J lost 10 bases, and 14 bases lay in between. The CDR3 contains 12 residues. Germline CDR1 reads GTSNPN; CDR2 reads SVGIG (reference sequence). The CDR3 spells CAWSLGGGVYTF. Written as DNA, the CDR3 is TGTGCCTGGAGTTTAGGGGGGGGCGTCTACACCTTC.

CDR3 loop: CASSLDRAPQETQYF. The CDR3 bases are TGTGCCAGCAGTTTGGACAGGGCCCCACAAGAGACCCAGTACTTC. The V call is TRBV27, the J call TRBJ2-5, with 8 bases fitting TRBD1. CDR1 is MNHEY and CDR2 is SMNVEV in the germline V gene (reference sequence). CDR3 length equals 15 residues. V shed 3 bases, J shed 2 bases, and the junction held 5 bases outside the gene matches.

The chain links TRBV2 to TRBJ2-1, with 7 bases aligning to TRBD1. The CDR3 loop spans 16 amino acids. V dropped 2 bases and J dropped 2; count of bases not matched to a gene: 6. The V gene's germline CDR1 is SNHLY and CDR2 FYNNEI. In DNA, the CDR3 is TGTGCCAGCAGTGAACGGCGGACAGGACCCTACAATGAGCAGTTCTTC. It specifies CASSERRTGPYNEQFF.

This clone was found once. V gene TRBV11-3 combines with J gene TRBJ2-2, with D perhaps TRBD1 (8 bases). The CDR3 loop spans 15 amino acids. V was shortened by 5 bases and J by 3 bases, with 13 bases between the two germline ends. Looked up from germline, CDR1 is SGHNT and CDR2 is YENEEA. The CDR3 DNA reads as TGTGCCAGCAGCCCGGGGGGACAGGACACCGGGGAGCTGTTTTTT. Amino acids: CASSPGGQDTGELFF.

The genes are TRBV24-1 and TRBJ2-7, with a weak D call TRBD1 (6 bases). CDR1 is KGHDR, CDR2 SFDVKD, per germline. This CDR3 is 12 amino acids long. The V end was cut by 4 bases, the J end by 3 bases, with 6 bases between. The CDR3 DNA follows: TGTGCCACCAGTGAGGACAGCTACGAGCAGTACTTC. Translation: CATSEDSYEQYF.

The chain recombines TRBV27 with TRBJ1-2, with TRBD1 matching over 8 bases. The CDR3 length is 15 residues. J gave up 4 bases and V 5 bases, and 9 bases lay outside the gene matches. CDR1 MNHEY and CDR2 SMNVEV come from the germline V gene (reference sequence). In DNA, the CDR3 is TGTGCCAGCAGTCCCTCAGGGGGCGTGGGCTATGGCTACACCTTC. Amino acids: CASSPSGGVGYGYTF.

The chain couples TRBV7-8 to TRBJ2-7, with D maybe TRBD2 (5 bases). There are 13 residues in the CDR3. Germline V gene lookup returns CDR1 SGHVS and CDR2 FQNEAQ. Trimming took 2 bases from V and 8 from J, leaving 13 bases between them. The CDR3 DNA is TGTGCCAGCAGCTTAATCACTCGAGGGCAGCAGTACTTC. Protein sequence: CASSLITRGQQYF.

This chain joins TRBV9 and TRBJ2-3; 8 positions agree with TRBD2. The J segment lost 5 bases and the V segment lost 0 bases, leaving 5 bases of the junction unmatched. This CDR3 has 15 amino acids. Germline-derived CDR1 and CDR2 are SGDLS and YYNGEE. CDR3: CASSVGNGRGDTQYF. The CDR3, as DNA: TGTGCCAGCAGCGTAGGGAACGGGAGGGGAGATACGCAGTATTTT.

The chain couples TRBV4-3 to TRBJ2-3; a possible D gene is TRBD1 (5 bases). V was shortened by 0 bases and J by 2 bases, with 6 bases between the two germline ends. The CDR3 spans 14 residues. Germline CDR1 LGHNA, CDR2 YSLEER. The CDR3 nucleotides are TGCGCCAGCAGCCAAGACAGGGACACAGATACGCAGTATTTT. Its translation is CASSQDRDTDTQYF.

The rearrangement uses TRBV4-3 and TRBJ1-4; 9 nucleotides line up with TRBD1. V shed 4 bases, J shed 4 bases, and the junction held 7 bases outside the gene matches. The CDR3 sequence is 16 residues long. Germline V CDR1 and CDR2: LGHNA, YSLEER. This CDR3 is CASSRRRDRDNEKLFF. The DNA of the CDR3 is TGCGCCAGCAGCCGAAGACGGGACAGGGATAATGAAAAACTGTTTTTT.

This clone was counted a single time. This chain connects TRBV5-1 to TRBJ1-2, with D uncertain. Germline V gene lookup returns CDR1 SGHRS and CDR2 YFSETQ. The V and J ends lost 0 bases and 5 bases respectively, with 5 bases between them. The CDR3 loop spans 12 amino acids. This chain's CDR3 is CASSLGYYGYTF. As DNA, the CDR3 is TGCGCCAGCAGCTTGGGTTATTATGGCTACACCTTC. The full variable domain, its missing parts supplied by reference TRBV5-1 and TRBJ1-2, is KAGVTQTPRYLIKTRGQQVTLSCSPISGHRSVSWYQQTPGQGLQFLFEYFSETQRNKGNFPGRFSGRQFSNSRSEMNVSTLELGDSALYLCASSLGYYGYTFGSGTRLTVV.

V usage is TRBV5-6 and J usage is TRBJ2-1; 7 nucleotides line up with TRBD2. The CDR3 has 16 residues. V gave up 0 bases and J gave up 3 bases; unmatched junction bases: 6. CDR1 is SGHDT and CDR2 is YYEEEE in the germline V gene. The CDR3 is CASSLGGGRVYNEQFF. DNA for the CDR3: TGTGCCAGCAGCTTGGGAGGCGGGAGAGTCTACAATGAGCAGTTCTTC.

This chain uses TRBV14 with TRBJ2-1; 15 nucleotides agree with TRBD2. This CDR3 region has 17 residues. CDR1 SGHDN and CDR2 FVKESK come from the germline V gene. J lost 8 bases, V lost 5 bases, and 10 bases had no gene match. In nucleotides, the CDR3 is TGTGCCAGCAGCGCCAGGACTAGCGGGAGGGCCAGAGATGAGCAGTTCTTC. Its translation is CASSARTSGRARDEQFF.

The gene calls are TRBV19 and TRBJ1-1; 9 positions agree with TRBD1. Trimming cost V 3 bases and J 8 bases; bases outside gene matches: 10. CDR1 is LNHDA and CDR2 is SQIVND in the germline V gene (reference sequence). The CDR3 runs 15 residues. In DNA form, the CDR3 reads TGTGCCAGTAGTATTCTGCTACAGGGGGCGCGAGAAGCTTTCTTT. Residues: CASSILLQGAREAFF.

J is TRBJ1-1 and V is TRBV5-4; tentatively, D is TRBD1 (5 bases). The germline CDR1 and CDR2 sequences are SGHNT and YYREEE (reference sequence). The CDR3 contains 12 residues. Trimming stripped 4 bases from V and 7 bases from J, with 11 bases between. The CDR3 protein is CASSGARSEAFF. The CDR3 nucleotides are TGTGCCAGCAGCGGGGCACGGAGTGAAGCTTTCTTT.

The rearrangement links TRBV19 to TRBJ2-2; 9 positions match TRBD1. Germline CDR1 reads LNHDA; CDR2 reads SQIVND (reference sequence). V lost 7 bases and J lost 5; bases outside the gene matches: 8. The CDR3 loop spans 15 amino acids. In nucleotides, the CDR3 is TGTGCCAGTACGACCGGGACAGGGACTACCGGGGAGCTGTTTTTT. Protein: CASTTGTGTTGELFF.

V is TRBV5-1 and J is TRBJ1-1; D perhaps matches TRBD1 (5 bases). The CDR3 is 14 amino acids. The V and J ends lost 3 bases and 1 base respectively, with 10 bases between them. CDR1 is SGHRS, CDR2 YFSETQ, per germline. This CDR3 is CASSWGGENTEAFF. The CDR3, as DNA: TGCGCCAGCAGCTGGGGAGGGGAGAACACTGAAGCTTTCTTT.

The V gene is TRBV19, the J gene TRBJ1-1, with D unresolved. V shed 7 bases and J shed 1 base, with 10 bases lying between them. Germline loops: CDR1 LNHDA, CDR2 SQIVND (reference sequence). The CDR3 runs 13 residues. CDR3 sequence reads: CASTDTENTEAFF. The DNA for the CDR3 is TGTGCCAGTACCGATACAGAGAACACTGAAGCTTTCTTT.

This clone was seen a handful of times. The chain combines TRBV9 with TRBJ1-2; 7 nucleotides align to TRBD1. The CDR3 consists of 14 residues. Germline V gene sequence: CDR1 SGDLS, CDR2 YYNGEE. V lost 0 bases and J lost 8; bases outside the gene matches: 7. The CDR3 is CASSVDTGGGGYTF. CDR3 nucleotide sequence: TGTGCCAGCAGCGTAGACACAGGAGGGGGCGGCTACACCTTC.

The rearrangement links TRBV15 to TRBJ2-1; TRBD2 matches at 8 bases. V lost 0 bases to trimming and J lost 7 bases; unmatched junction nucleotides: 11. The CDR3 sequence is 17 residues long. Germline V CDR1 and CDR2: LNHNV, YYDKDF (reference sequence). The CDR3 DNA reads as TGTGCCACCAGCAGAGATGAAATGGCGGGAGGAGCGAATGAGCAGTTCTTC. Its protein is CATSRDEMAGGANEQFF.

The V call is TRBV5-5, the J call TRBJ2-5, with 11 bases matching TRBD2. The CDR3 runs 17 residues. Germline V gene data show CDR1 as SGHKS and CDR2 as YYEKEE (reference sequence). V lost 4 bases and J lost 5; bases outside the gene matches: 13. Here the CDR3 reads CASSPGTSGSRWETQYF. The CDR3 nucleotides read TGTGCCAGCAGCCCGGGGACTAGCGGCTCCCGTTGGGAGACCCAGTACTTC.

This clone was seen once. The V call is TRBV19, the J call TRBJ1-1; 7 nucleotides align to TRBD1. Trimming took 7 bases from V and 2 from J; bases not matched to a gene: 16. This CDR3 contains 17 residues. CDR1 and CDR2 (germline): LNHDA, SQIVND (reference sequence). The CDR3 region is CASTLSAGGTINTEAFF. The DNA of the CDR3 is TGTGCCAGTACCCTCTCGGCAGGGGGAACCATCAACACTGAAGCTTTCTTT.

CDR3 protein: CASSARPGQTNEKLFF. CDR3 coding DNA: TGTGCCAGCAGCGCACGACCGGGACAGACTAATGAAAAACTGTTTTTT. The chain has TRBV9 and TRBJ1-4, with 7 bases that match TRBD1. Germline-derived CDR1 and CDR2 are SGDLS and YYNGEE. The V segment lost 3 bases and the J segment 2 bases; nucleotides outside the gene matches: 7. This CDR3 has 16 residues.

J is TRBJ2-3 and V is TRBV5-1; maybe TRBD2 (6 bases). Germline CDR1 is SGHRS and CDR2 is YFSETQ. The CDR3 contains 18 residues. Trimming stripped 0 bases from V and 0 bases from J, with 17 bases between. The CDR3 DNA reads as TGCGCCAGCAGCTTGGTCGTGGGTAGCGGAGCTAGCACAGATACGCAGTATTTT. This translates into CASSLVVGSGASTDTQYF.

The chain has TRBV7-2 and TRBJ1-5; no clear D. The CDR3 extends over 17 amino acids. V lost 2 bases, J lost 5 bases, and 19 bases lay in between. Germline loops: CDR1 SGHTA, CDR2 FQGNSA. The CDR3 reads CASSLYPTPGIHQPQHF. The CDR3 DNA reads as TGTGCCAGCAGCTTATATCCTACACCGGGAATTCATCAGCCCCAGCATTTT. Using reference TRBV7-2 and TRBJ1-5 for the parts outside the CDR3, the full variable domain is GAGVSQSPSNKVTEKGKDVELRCDPISGHTALYWYRQSLGQGLEFLIYFQGNSAPDKSGLPSDRFSAERTGGSVSTLTIQRTQQEDSAVYLCASSLYPTPGIHQPQHFGDGTRLSIL.